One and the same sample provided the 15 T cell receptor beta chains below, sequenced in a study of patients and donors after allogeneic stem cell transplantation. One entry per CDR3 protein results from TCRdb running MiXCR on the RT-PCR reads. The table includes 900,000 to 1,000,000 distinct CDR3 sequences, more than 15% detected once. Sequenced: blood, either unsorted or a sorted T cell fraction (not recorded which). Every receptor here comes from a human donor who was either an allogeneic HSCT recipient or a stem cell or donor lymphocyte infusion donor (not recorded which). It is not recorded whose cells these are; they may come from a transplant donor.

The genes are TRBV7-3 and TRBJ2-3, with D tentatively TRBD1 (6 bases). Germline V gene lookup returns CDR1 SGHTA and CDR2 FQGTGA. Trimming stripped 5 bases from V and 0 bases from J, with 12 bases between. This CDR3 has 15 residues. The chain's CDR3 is CASSPTGHSTDTQYF. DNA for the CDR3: TGTGCCAGCAGCCCTACAGGGCATAGCACAGATACGCAGTATTTT.

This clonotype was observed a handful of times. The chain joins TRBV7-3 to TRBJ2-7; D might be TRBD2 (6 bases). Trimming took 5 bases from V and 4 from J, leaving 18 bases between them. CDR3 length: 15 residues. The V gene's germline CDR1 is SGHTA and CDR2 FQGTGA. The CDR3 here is CASSPYSGAPYEQYF. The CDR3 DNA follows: TGTGCCAGCAGCCCGTATAGCGGAGCCCCTTACGAGCAGTACTTC.

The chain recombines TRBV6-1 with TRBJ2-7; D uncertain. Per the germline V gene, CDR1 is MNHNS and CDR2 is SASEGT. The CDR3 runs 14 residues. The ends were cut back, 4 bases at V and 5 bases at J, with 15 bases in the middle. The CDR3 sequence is CASSVRTRIHEQYF. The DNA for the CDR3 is TGTGCCAGCAGTGTCCGCACCCGGATCCACGAGCAGTACTTC.

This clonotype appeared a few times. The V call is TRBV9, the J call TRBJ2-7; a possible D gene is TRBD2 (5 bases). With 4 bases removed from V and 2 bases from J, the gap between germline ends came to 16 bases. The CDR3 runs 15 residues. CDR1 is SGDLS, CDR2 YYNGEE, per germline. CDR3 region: CASSPLGSEAYEQYF. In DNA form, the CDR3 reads TGTGCCAGCAGCCCTTTGGGTAGCGAGGCCTACGAGCAGTACTTC.

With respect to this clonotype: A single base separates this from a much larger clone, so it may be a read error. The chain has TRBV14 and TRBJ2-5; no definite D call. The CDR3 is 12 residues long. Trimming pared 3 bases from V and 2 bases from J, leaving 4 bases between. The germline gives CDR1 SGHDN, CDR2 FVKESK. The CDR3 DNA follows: TGTGCCAGCAGCCATGGACAAGAGACCCAGTACTTC. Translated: CASSHGQETQYF.

CDR3: CATSRGAGSTWYSNQPQHF. In nucleotides, the CDR3 is TGTGCCACCAGCAGAGGGGCAGGGTCTACGTGGTATAGCAATCAGCCCCAGCATTTT. The V and J genes are TRBV15 and TRBJ1-5; TRBD1 is a possible D gene (5 bases). The CDR3 extends over 19 amino acids. The germline CDR1 and CDR2 sequences are LNHNV and YYDKDF (reference sequence). V was trimmed by 1 base and J by 0 bases, leaving 19 bases between them. Variable domain in full (rest from reference TRBV15 and TRBJ1-5): DAMVIQNPRYQVTQFGKPVTLSCSQTLNHNVMYWYQQKSSQAPKLLFHYYDKDFNNEADTPDNFQSRRPNTSFCFLDIRSPGLGDTAMYLCATSRGAGSTWYSNQPQHFGDGTRLSIL.

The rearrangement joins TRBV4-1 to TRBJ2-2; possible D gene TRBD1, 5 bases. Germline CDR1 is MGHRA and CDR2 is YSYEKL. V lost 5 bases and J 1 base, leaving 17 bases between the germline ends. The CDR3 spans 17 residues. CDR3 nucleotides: TGCGCCAGCAGCTCCCAAAGGGGCCCTGGGAACACCGGGGAGCTGTTTTTT. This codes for CASSSQRGPGNTGELFF.

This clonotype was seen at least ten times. As DNA, the CDR3 is TGCAGCGTTTCGCTAGAACAAGAGACCCAGTACTTC. This encodes CSVSLEQETQYF. The chain couples TRBV29-1 to TRBJ2-5; D remains unclear. This CDR3 is built from 12 residues. Germline CDR1 reads SQVTM; CDR2 reads ANQGSEA. Trimming removed 5 bases from V and 2 bases from J, with 9 bases in between.

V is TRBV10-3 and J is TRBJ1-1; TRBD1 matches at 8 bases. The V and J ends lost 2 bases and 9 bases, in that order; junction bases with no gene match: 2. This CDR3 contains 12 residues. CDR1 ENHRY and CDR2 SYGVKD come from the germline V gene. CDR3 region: CAISEGDRKAFF. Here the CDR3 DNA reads TGTGCCATCAGTGAGGGGGACAGGAAAGCTTTCTTT.

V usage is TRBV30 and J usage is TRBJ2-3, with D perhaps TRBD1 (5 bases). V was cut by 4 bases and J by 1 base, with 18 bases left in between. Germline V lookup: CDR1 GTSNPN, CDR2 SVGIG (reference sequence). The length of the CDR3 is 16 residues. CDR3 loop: CAWTTAARVGTDTQYF. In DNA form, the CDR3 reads TGTGCCTGGACAACTGCGGCCAGGGTCGGCACAGATACGCAGTATTTT.

The CDR3 coding sequence is TGTGCCAGCAGTCTCCAGACAGCCCATCAGCCCCAGCATTTT. This encodes CASSLQTAHQPQHF. This sequence joins TRBV12-3 or TRBV12-4 and TRBJ1-5; maybe TRBD1 (5 bases). Deletions cut 5 bases from V and 5 bases from J, with 13 bases between. The CDR3 runs 14 residues.

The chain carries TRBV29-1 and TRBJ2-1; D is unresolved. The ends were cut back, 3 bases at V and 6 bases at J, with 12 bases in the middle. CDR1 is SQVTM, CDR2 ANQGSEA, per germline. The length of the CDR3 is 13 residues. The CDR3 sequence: CSVEGRVRNEQFF. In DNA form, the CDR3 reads TGCAGCGTTGAGGGCAGAGTCCGCAATGAGCAGTTCTTC.

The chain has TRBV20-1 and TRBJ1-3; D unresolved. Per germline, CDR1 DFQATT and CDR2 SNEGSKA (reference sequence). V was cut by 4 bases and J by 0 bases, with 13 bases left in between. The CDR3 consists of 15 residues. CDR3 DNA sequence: TGCAGTGCTATAGAAGGCAGTTCCTCTGGAAACACCATATATTTT. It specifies CSAIEGSSSGNTIYF.

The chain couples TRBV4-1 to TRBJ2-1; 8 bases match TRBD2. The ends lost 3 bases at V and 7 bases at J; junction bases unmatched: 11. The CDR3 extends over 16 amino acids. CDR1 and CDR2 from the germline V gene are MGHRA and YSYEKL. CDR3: CASSQGLGLVGNEQFF. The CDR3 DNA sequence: TGCGCCAGCAGCCAGGGTTTGGGACTAGTAGGTAATGAGCAGTTCTTC.

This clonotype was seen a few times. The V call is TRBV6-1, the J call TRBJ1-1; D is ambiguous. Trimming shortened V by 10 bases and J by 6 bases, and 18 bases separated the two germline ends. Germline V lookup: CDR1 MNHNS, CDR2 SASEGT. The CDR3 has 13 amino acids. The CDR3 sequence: CATFRWGGPEAFF. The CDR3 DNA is TGTGCCACCTTCCGGTGGGGTGGTCCTGAAGCTTTCTTT.